What follows are 9 T cell receptor beta chains derived from one specimen sequenced in a study of regulatory T cells in long-lasting Graves disease. Noted time point: persistent/refractory GD, antithyroid drugs over 5 years with positive TRAb. The authors made the TCR library using RNA they extracted from PBMCs. Sequencing libraries for TCR beta were prepared with iRepertoire HTBI primers and Arm-PCR of CDR3 regions. TCRdb reprocessed the multiplex PCR reads with MiXCR, giving one entry per CDR3 protein. The sample holds over 300,000 distinct CDR3 sequences; about 20% are singletons and the top ten take less than 35%. Specimen: peripheral blood mononuclear cells (PBMCs), collected when the disease was refractory, from a patient treated with antithyroid drugs. The receptors were sampled from a female donor with Graves disease.

This clonotype has at least ten counts. The rearrangement joins TRBV12-3 or TRBV12-4 to TRBJ2-5; 7 bases agree with TRBD2. This CDR3 has 16 residues. Losses at the gene ends were 1 base for V and 5 bases for J; bases not matched to a gene: 10. Here the CDR3 DNA reads TGTGCCAGCAGTTTAGTCTCGGCGGGAGAAGGGGAGACCCAGTACTTC. This translates into CASSLVSAGEGETQYF.

This clonotype was detected once. The V call is TRBV7-2, the J call TRBJ2-3; 11 nucleotides match TRBD2. V lost 5 bases and J lost 5; bases outside the gene matches: 3. This CDR3 is 14 amino acids long. Germline V gene sequence: CDR1 SGHTA, CDR2 FQGNSA. CDR3: CASSLGTSGDTQYF. The CDR3, as DNA: TGTGCCAGCAGCCTGGGGACTAGCGGAGATACGCAGTATTTT.

This clonotype has ten or more counts. This chain links TRBV28 with TRBJ1-5, with TRBD1 as a possible D gene (5 bases). Trimming removed 5 bases from V and 2 bases from J, with 13 bases in between. The CDR3 is 15 residues long. From germline, CDR1 is MDHEN and CDR2 SYDVKM. The CDR3 DNA reads as TGTGCCAGCAGTCCTCAGGGATCTGGCAATCAGCCCCAGCATTTT. This codes for CASSPQGSGNQPQHF.

The sample holds many counts of this clonotype. The chain is built from TRBV11-2 and TRBJ1-1; tentatively, D is TRBD1 (6 bases). This CDR3 is built from 17 residues. CDR1 is SGHAT and CDR2 is FQNNGV in the germline V gene. V lost 5 bases, J lost 3 bases, and 22 bases lay in between. CDR3 sequence: CASSPGSLRGKYTEAFF. CDR3 bases: TGTGCCAGCAGCCCAGGGTCTCTCAGGGGAAAGTACACTGAAGCTTTCTTT.

This clonotype showed up just a few times. V is TRBV12-3 or TRBV12-4 and J is TRBJ1-3; D gene uncertain. The V and J ends lost 2 bases and 4 bases respectively, with 6 bases between them. This CDR3 spans 13 amino acids. CDR3 residues: CASSLNLGNTIYF. The CDR3 nucleotides read TGTGCCAGCAGTTTAAATCTGGGAAACACCATATATTTT.

Notes on this clonotype: With a much larger clone just one base away, this may be a read error. V and J are TRBV6-2 or TRBV6-3 and TRBJ1-1, with a possible D match to TRBD1 (6 bases). Germline CDR1 and CDR2: MNHEY and SVGEGT. The CDR3 runs 15 residues. Here the CDR3 DNA reads TGTGCCAGCAGTTACGGCGCAGGGGTAAACACTGGAGCTTTCTTT. It specifies CASSYGAGVNTGAFF.

CDR3 DNA sequence: TGTGCCAGTAGTTGGGGCCTGATCCGAACTAATGAAAAACTGTTTTTT. Residues: CASSWGLIRTNEKLFF. This sequence joins TRBV19 and TRBJ1-4, with a possible D match to TRBD1 (5 bases). Per germline, CDR1 LNHDA and CDR2 SQIVND (reference sequence). This CDR3 is built from 16 residues. The V end was cut by 5 bases, the J end by 1 base, with 14 bases between.

The chain has TRBV3-1 and TRBJ2-5, with 8 bases lining up with TRBD1. Per the germline V gene, CDR1 is LGHDT and CDR2 is YNNKEL (reference sequence). Losses at the gene ends were 0 bases for V and 5 bases for J; bases not matched to a gene: 5. This CDR3 spans 15 amino acids. This chain's CDR3 is CASSQEGDRQETQYF. The CDR3 bases are TGTGCCAGCAGCCAAGAAGGGGACAGGCAGGAGACCCAGTACTTC.

This clonotype was detected many times. V is TRBV30 and J is TRBJ2-7, with TRBD1 matching over 11 bases. Germline V gene sequence: CDR1 GTSNPN, CDR2 SVGIG (reference sequence). V shed 5 bases and J 3 bases; nucleotides not matched to a gene: 6. CDR3 length: 14 residues. The CDR3 DNA reads TGTGCCTGGGGAGGACAGGGGGCCAACTACGAGCAGTACTTC. Protein: CAWGGQGANYEQYF. Full variable domain (rest looked up from reference TRBV30 and TRBJ2-7): SQTIHQWPATLVQPVGSPLSLECTVEGTSNPNLYWYRQAAGRGLQLLFYSVGIGQISSEVPQNLSASRPQDRQFILSSKKLLLSDSGFYLCAWGGQGANYEQYFGPGTRLTVT.